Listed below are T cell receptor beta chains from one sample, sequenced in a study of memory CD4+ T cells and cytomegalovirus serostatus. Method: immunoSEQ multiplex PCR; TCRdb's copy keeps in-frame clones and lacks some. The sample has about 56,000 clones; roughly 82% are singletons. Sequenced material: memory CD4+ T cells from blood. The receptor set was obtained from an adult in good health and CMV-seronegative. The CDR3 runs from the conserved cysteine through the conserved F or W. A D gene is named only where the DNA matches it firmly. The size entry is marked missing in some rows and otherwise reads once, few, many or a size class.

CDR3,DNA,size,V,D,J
CASSLAAGADYGYTF,TGCGCCAGCAGCTTGGCCGCAGGGGCGGACTATGGCTACACCTTC,.,TRBV5-1,.,TRBJ1-2
CASSRPEKETQYF,TGTGCCAGCAGCCGCCCGGAAAAAGAGACCCAGTACTTC,.,TRBV5-4,.,TRBJ2-5
CASSLAYSGGGRDTQYF,TGTGCCAGCAGCTTAGCGTACAGCGGGGGGGGAAGGGATACGCAGTATTTT,.,TRBV7-6,TRBD2,TRBJ2-3
CASSKQGWGGNTIYF,TGTGCCAGCAGCAAACAGGGATGGGGAGGAAACACCATATATTTT,.,TRBV7-2,.,TRBJ1-3
CAWGTGNGEQYF,TGTGCCTGGGGGACAGGTAACGGCGAGCAGTACTTC,.,TRBV30,TRBD1,TRBJ2-7
CASSEAPGGANYGYTF,TGTGCCAGCAGTGAAGCGCCAGGGGGCGCGAACTATGGCTACACCTTC,.,TRBV2,TRBD1,TRBJ1-2
CASSLTGPGTDTQYF,TGTGCCAGCAGTTTGACGGGGCCTGGCACAGATACGCAGTATTTT,once,TRBV28,.,TRBJ2-3
CASSSPGALAGWAYEQYF,TGTGCCAGCAGTTCCCCGGGAGCACTAGCGGGGTGGGCCTACGAGCAGTACTTC,once,TRBV2,TRBD2,TRBJ2-7
CASSLDTWGTEAFF,TGCGCCAGCAGCTTGGATACATGGGGGACTGAAGCTTTCTTT,.,TRBV5-1,.,TRBJ1-1
CASSLVGGTGNTIYF,TGCGCCAGCAGCTTGGTAGGGGGAACTGGAAACACCATATATTTT,.,TRBV5-1,.,TRBJ1-3
CASSVSGGPYNEQFF,TGTGCCAGTAGTGTTAGCGGGGGGCCCTACAATGAGCAGTTCTTC,.,TRBV19,TRBD2,TRBJ2-1
CASSRGGGKDTEAFF,TGCGCCAGCAGCAGGGGAGGGGGCAAGGACACTGAAGCTTTCTTT,.,TRBV5-1,TRBD1,TRBJ1-1
CASSYRQGAYEQYF,TGTGCCAGCAGTTATAGACAGGGGGCCTACGAGCAGTACTTC,.,TRBV6-6,TRBD1,TRBJ2-7
CASSKGDREAQVNEKLFF,TGTGCCAGCAGCAAAGGAGACAGGGAAGCGCAAGTTAATGAAAAACTGTTTTTT,.,TRBV21-1,.,TRBJ1-4
CASSLTVKGTEAFF,TGTGCCAGCAGCTTGACAGTCAAGGGGACTGAAGCTTTCTTT,.,TRBV5-8,.,TRBJ1-1
CASSEYQGENSPLHF,TGTGCCAGCAGTGAATACCAGGGTGAGAATTCACCCCTCCACTTT,.,TRBV6-1,.,TRBJ1-6
CASSLAGAYGYTF,TGTGCCAGCAGCTTGGCAGGGGCGTATGGCTACACCTTC,.,TRBV7-2,.,TRBJ1-2
CASSLSRGGGTDTQYF,TGTGCCAGCAGCTTAAGTCGGGGGGGTGGCACAGATACGCAGTATTTT,.,TRBV7-2,TRBD2,TRBJ2-3
CASSLAVRVPDTQYF,TGTGCCAGCAGCTTAGCGGTCAGGGTACCAGATACGCAGTATTTT,once,TRBV7-2,.,TRBJ2-3
CASSQGQSTDTQYF,TGTGCCAGCAGCCAGGGGCAAAGCACAGATACGCAGTATTTT,.,TRBV9,.,TRBJ2-3
CASSLTQGSGNQPQHF,TGTGCCAGCAGCTTGACCCAGGGTTCCGGCAATCAGCCCCAGCATTTT,.,TRBV5-8,.,TRBJ1-5
CASSLKGGQAGELFF,TGTGCCAGCAGCTTGAAGGGGGGGCAGGCGGGGGAGCTGTTTTTT,.,TRBV5-4,.,TRBJ2-2
CASSFRATPYGYTF,TGTGCCAGCAGCTTTAGGGCAACTCCCTATGGCTACACCTTC,few,TRBV5-4,.,TRBJ1-2
CAISVGEVMEQYF,TGTGCCATCAGTGTTGGCGAGGTGATGGAGCAGTACTTC,.,TRBV10-3,.,TRBJ2-7
CASSLTWADTQYF,TGTGCCAGCAGCTTAACGTGGGCCGATACGCAGTATTTT,.,TRBV7-3,.,TRBJ2-3
CASSATTTSLNTQYF,TGTGCCAGCAGTGCAACAACGACTAGCCTGAATACGCAGTATTTT,.,TRBV6-1,TRBD2,TRBJ2-3
CASSTGTGLNSPLHF,TGTGCCAGCAGTACCGGGACAGGCCTTAATTCACCCCTCCACTTT,.,TRBV6-6,TRBD1,TRBJ1-6
CSATDGNYGYTF,TGCAGCGCTACGGACGGGAACTATGGCTACACCTTC,.,TRBV29-1,.,TRBJ1-2
CASSLDGLPPHEQFF,TGCGCCAGCAGCTTGGACGGACTACCCCCACATGAGCAGTTCTTC,.,TRBV5-1,.,TRBJ2-1
CASSPRGSGYTDTQYF,TGTGCCAGCAGCCCCCGGGGTAGCGGCTACACAGATACGCAGTATTTT,few,TRBV9,.,TRBJ2-3
CASSQAGTGGRGTQYF,TGTGCCAGCAGCCAAGCCGGGACAGGGGGTCGAGGGACCCAGTACTTC,.,TRBV14,TRBD1,TRBJ2-5
CASSESWNEQFF,TGTGCCAGCAGTGAATCTTGGAATGAGCAGTTCTTC,.,TRBV2,.,TRBJ2-1
CSVGDGDSTDTQYF,TGCAGCGTTGGGGACGGGGACAGCACAGATACGCAGTATTTT,.,TRBV29-1,.,TRBJ2-3
CASSLPVTGITEAFF,TGCGCCAGCAGTCTACCAGTGACGGGGATAACTGAAGCTTTCTTT,few,TRBV5-1,.,TRBJ1-1
CASSVEPTGTGNTIYF,TGTGCCAGCAGCGTAGAGCCGACAGGGACTGGAAACACCATATATTTT,once,TRBV9,TRBD1,TRBJ1-3
CASSLVLGGFGNTIYF,TGTGCCAGCAGCTTGGTTCTTGGAGGCTTCGGAAACACCATATATTTT,.,TRBV5-6,.,TRBJ1-3
CASSASGGSQETQYF,TGTGCCAGCAGCGCTAGCGGGGGTTCTCAAGAGACCCAGTACTTC,.,TRBV9,TRBD2,TRBJ2-5
CASSSLLSRNEKLFF,TGTGCCAGCAGTTCCCTTTTGAGTCGGAATGAAAAACTGTTTTTT,.,TRBV28,.,TRBJ1-4
CASSHGGGYQETQYF,TGCGCCAGCAGCCACGGGGGGGGGTACCAAGAGACCCAGTACTTC,.,TRBV5-1,TRBD2,TRBJ2-5
CASSEWVERGYTF,TGTGCCAGCAGTGAATGGGTCGAGCGTGGCTACACCTTC,.,TRBV2,.,TRBJ1-2